The clone carrying this T cell receptor beta chain has just a few counts. This entry belongs to a study of T-cell reconstitution after alpha-beta-depleted transplantation in children. The TCRbeta library was prepared with unique molecular identifiers. TCRdb passed the PCR reads through MiXCR, listing each CDR3 protein once. The data contain 170,000 or so distinct CDR3 sequences, around 7% of them seen just once; the ten biggest clones take up about 3%. Trimming removed 3 bases from V and 1 base from J, with 15 bases in between. The CDR3 is 16 residues long. The germline gives CDR1 SGHVS, CDR2 FNYEAQ. The input for sequencing was PBMCs from the stem cell graft donor, taken from the stem cell graft. The chain is built from TRBV7-6 and TRBJ1-1, with D possibly matching TRBD1 (5 bases). The receptor was derived from a human donor who donated a stem cell graft to a child with Wiskott-Aldrich syndrome. Here the CDR3 reads CASSFMPGGGNTEAFF. CDR3 nucleotide sequence: TGTGCCAGCAGCTTTATGCCTGGGGGGGGGAACACTGAAGCTTTCTTT.